The present T cell receptor beta chain was sequenced within a study of blood T cell repertoires in COVID-19. For the study at large: Specimens from acute and convalescent COVID-19 originated in the United States, Italy and Spain.

V trimming: 6 bases; J trimming: 0 bases; junction bases outside the gene matches: 11. From germline, CDR1 is SQVTM and CDR2 ANQGSEA. The CDR3 spans 18 residues. Per the study methods: Estimated nucleated cell counts came from reference gene primer amplification. Sequencing used immunoSEQ multiplex PCR; TCRdb keeps in-frame clones, though not all of them. The V and J calls and clone size come from that table; D and trimming were worked out from the DNA. The table shows about 110,000 clones, with about three quarters occurring only once. The V gene is TRBV29-1, the J gene TRBJ2-2; 12 nucleotides align to TRBD2. The clonotype comes from a woman aged 80 or older with active or convalescent COVID-19. The sample consisted of peripheral blood. This chain's CDR3 is CSVSKAASGRANTGELFF. CDR3 nucleotides: TGCAGCGTATCCAAAGCCGCTAGCGGGAGGGCGAACACCGGGGAGCTGTTTTTT.